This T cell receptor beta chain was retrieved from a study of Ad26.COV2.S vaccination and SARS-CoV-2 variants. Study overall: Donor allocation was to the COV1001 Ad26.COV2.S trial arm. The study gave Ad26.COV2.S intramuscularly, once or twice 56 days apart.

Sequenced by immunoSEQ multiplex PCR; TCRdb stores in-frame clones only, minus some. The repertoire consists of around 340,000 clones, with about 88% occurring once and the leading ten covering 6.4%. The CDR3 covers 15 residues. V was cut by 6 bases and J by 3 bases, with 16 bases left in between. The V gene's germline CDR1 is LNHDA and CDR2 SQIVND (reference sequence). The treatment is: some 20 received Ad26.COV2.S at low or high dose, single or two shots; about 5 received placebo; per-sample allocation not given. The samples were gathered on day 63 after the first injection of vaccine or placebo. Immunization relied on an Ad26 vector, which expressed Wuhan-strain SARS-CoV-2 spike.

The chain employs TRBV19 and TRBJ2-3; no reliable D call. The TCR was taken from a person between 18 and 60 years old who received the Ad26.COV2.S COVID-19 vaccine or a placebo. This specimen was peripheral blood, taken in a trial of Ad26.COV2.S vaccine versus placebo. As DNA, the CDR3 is TGTGCCAGTAGGACTCAGACCAGCGTGACAGATACGCAGTATTTT. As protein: CASRTQTSVTDTQYF.